The TCR beta chain under discussion was sequenced for a study of memory CD4+ T cells and cytomegalovirus serostatus. Germline-derived CDR1 and CDR2 are SGHKS and YYEKEE (reference sequence). The V end was cut by 2 bases, the J end by 4 bases, with 12 bases between. The CDR3 is 14 amino acids. Single viable CD3+CD4+CD8-CD45RO+ cells were sorted as the memory CD4+ T cells. Generated by immunoSEQ multiplex PCR, the TCRdb table keeps only in-frame clones and is missing some. The table has tens of thousands of clones, roughly four fifths seen once. The sample holds a few counts of this clone. The receptor comes from an adult in good health and CMV-seronegative. The chain joins TRBV5-5 to TRBJ2-5; no clear D. Input material: memory CD4+ T cells from blood. CDR3 nucleotide sequence: TGTGCCAGCAGCTTCCAGACATCTCTAGAGACCCAGTACTTC. Encoded protein: CASSFQTSLETQYF.